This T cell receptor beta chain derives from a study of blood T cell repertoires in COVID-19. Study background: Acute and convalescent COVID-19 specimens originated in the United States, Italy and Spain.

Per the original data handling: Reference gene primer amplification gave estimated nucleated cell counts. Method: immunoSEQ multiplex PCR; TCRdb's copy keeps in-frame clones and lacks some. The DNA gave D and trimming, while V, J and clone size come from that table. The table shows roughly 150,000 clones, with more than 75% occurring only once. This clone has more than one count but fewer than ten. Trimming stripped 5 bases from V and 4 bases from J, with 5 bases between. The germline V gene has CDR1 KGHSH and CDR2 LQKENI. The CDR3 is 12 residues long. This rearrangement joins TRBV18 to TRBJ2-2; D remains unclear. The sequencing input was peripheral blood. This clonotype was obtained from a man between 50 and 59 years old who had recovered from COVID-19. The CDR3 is CASSSVTGELFF. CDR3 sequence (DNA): TGTGCCAGCTCATCCGTCACCGGGGAGCTGTTTTTT.